The T cell receptor beta chain described here comes from a study of blood T cell repertoires in COVID-19. Study-wide background: Spain, Italy and the United States supplied samples that represented acute and convalescent COVID-19. Sample material is recorded as cDNA or gDNA derived from T cells, B-cell-depleted T cells, or PBMCs.

The CDR3 runs to 19 residues. Germline V gene lookup returns CDR1 GTSNPN and CDR2 SVGIG (reference sequence). The ends were cut back, 0 bases at V and 4 bases at J, with 26 bases in the middle. Original processing methods: Reference gene primer amplification gave nucleated cell count estimates. Sequencing used immunoSEQ multiplex PCR; TCRdb keeps in-frame clones, though not all of them. The DNA gave D and trimming, while V, J and clone size come from that table. This table holds about 210,000 clones, approximately 84% found once. The source material was peripheral blood. The clonotype comes from a woman in her 50s with active or convalescent COVID-19. The chain carries TRBV30 and TRBJ2-3; D might be TRBD1 (9 bases). CDR3 amino acids: CAWSVPGQGQRERSDTQYF. CDR3 DNA: TGTGCCTGGAGTGTACCGGGACAGGGCCAGCGGGAGCGCTCAGATACGCAGTATTTT. Using reference TRBV30 and TRBJ2-3 for the parts outside the CDR3, the full variable domain is SQTIHQWPATLVQPVGSPLSLECTVEGTSNPNLYWYRQAAGRGLQLLFYSVGIGQISSEVPQNLSASRPQDRQFILSSKKLLLSDSGFYLCAWSVPGQGQRERSDTQYFGPGTRLTVL.